This TCR beta chain was captured in a study of shared clonotypes between healthy human individuals. Comments on this clone: One end of the junction does not line up with germline, which may come from a read error.

This table comes from immunoSEQ multiplex PCR, and its TCRdb copy is limited to in-frame clones, with some not included. Of around 500,000 clones listed, about three quarters are singletons. CDR3 length: 15 residues. Germline lookup yields CDR1 KGHSH and CDR2 LQKENI. Each donor was a Caucasian adult residing in Nashville, Tennessee. Sequencing was carried out using PBMCs. The origin of this receptor is a woman between 40 and 55 years old in good health. Some clones in this sample may be carry-over from other donors' samples. The V call is TRBV18, the J call TRBJ2-1; D tentatively reads TRBD1 or TRBD2 (5 bases each). The CDR3 DNA follows: TGTGCCAACTCACCATCCGGGGACCCCTACAATGAGCAGTTCTTC. Translation gives CANSPSGDPYNEQFF.